These 21 T cell receptor beta chains came from one sample sequenced in a study of T-cell reconstitution after alpha-beta-depleted transplantation in children. During its preparation, the TCRbeta library received unique molecular identifiers. TCRdb ran MiXCR on the PCR reads and lists one entry per CDR3 protein. The repertoire holds some 600,000 distinct CDR3 sequences, roughly 17% seen once, with 1.1% in the top ten. Sequencing used PBMCs from the stem cell graft donor, obtained from the stem cell graft. The receptors were sampled from a human donor who donated a stem cell graft to a child with acute myeloid leukemia.

V and J are TRBV18 and TRBJ2-5, with D unresolved. From germline, CDR1 is KGHSH and CDR2 LQKENI. Trimming took off 3 bases at V and 7 bases at J, with 12 bases between the two ends. The CDR3 totals 13 residues. In DNA form, the CDR3 reads TGTGCCAGCTCACCTGACTCGTTGGGGACCCAGTACTTC. It specifies CASSPDSLGTQYF.

The rearrangement joins TRBV4-3 to TRBJ2-7, with 9 bases that match TRBD1. There are 18 residues in the CDR3. Germline V gives CDR1 LGHNA, CDR2 YSLEER. After removal of 0 bases from V and 2 bases from J, the junction contained 11 bases not matched to a gene. The CDR3 spells CASSQDLRGQGYAYEQYF. Here the CDR3 DNA reads TGCGCCAGCAGCCAAGACTTGCGGGGACAGGGTTACGCCTACGAGCAGTACTTC.

A word on this clonotype: A single base separates this from a much larger clone, so it may be a read error. The chain couples TRBV5-5 to TRBJ2-1; D unresolved. CDR1 is SGHKS, CDR2 YYEKEE, per germline (reference sequence). Trimming pared 2 bases from V and 1 base from J, leaving 7 bases between. The CDR3 length is 14 residues. The CDR3, as DNA: TGTGCCAGCAGCTTCCAACAGTCCTACAATGAGCAGTTCTTC. Protein: CASSFQQSYNEQFF.

This clonotype was picked up many times. This sequence joins TRBV10-3 and TRBJ2-7, with a tentative D call TRBD1 (5 bases). Trimming took off 4 bases at V and 3 bases at J, with 10 bases between the two ends. This CDR3 is 13 amino acids long. Germline loops: CDR1 ENHRY, CDR2 SYGVKD. This CDR3 reads CAISGQLDYEQYF. The CDR3 region has the DNA TGTGCCATCAGTGGACAGCTAGACTACGAGCAGTACTTC.

This clonotype turned up a few times. The chain joins TRBV6-1 to TRBJ2-7; the D is unclear. The CDR3 length is 17 residues. Germline V lookup: CDR1 MNHNS, CDR2 SASEGT. With 3 bases removed from V and 3 bases from J, the gap between germline ends came to 21 bases. The CDR3 reads CASSDLATVTPYYEQYF. The CDR3 DNA follows: TGTGCCAGCAGTGATTTGGCCACCGTAACTCCCTACTACGAGCAGTACTTC.

This clonotype was seen a few times. The V gene is TRBV10-3, the J gene TRBJ1-1, with D possibly TRBD1 on 5 matching bases. Germline V gives CDR1 ENHRY, CDR2 SYGVKD. There are 14 residues in the CDR3. V was shortened by 5 bases and J by 5 bases, with 15 bases between the two germline ends. In DNA, the CDR3 is TGTGCCATCAGTCTCGTGGGGGGTCGTACTGAAGCTTTCTTT. Translated, it gives CAISLVGGRTEAFF.

The genes are TRBV29-1 and TRBJ2-3; D is possibly TRBD2 (6 bases). V was pared by 0 bases and J by 6 bases, with 13 bases between. The CDR3 runs 14 residues. Germline CDR1 and CDR2: SQVTM and ANQGSEA. CDR3 loop: CSVEDARGYDTQYF. CDR3 DNA sequence: TGCAGCGTTGAAGATGCGCGGGGATATGATACGCAGTATTTT.

As to this clonotype: A junction boundary mismatches the germline segment, possibly from a read error. The J gene is TRBJ2-2, the V gene TRBV25-1; D unclear. The CDR3 contains 14 residues. CDR1 is MGHDK and CDR2 is SYGVNS in the germline V gene. CDR3 sequence reads: CASSKGTTTRELFF. The CDR3 DNA reads as TGTGCCAGCTCAAAAGGCACCACCACCAGGGAGCTGTTTTTT.

The V call is TRBV4-2, the J call TRBJ1-4; TRBD1 agrees at 8 bases. V gave up 7 bases and J gave up 8 bases; unmatched junction bases: 6. CDR3 size: 13 residues. Germline V gene lookup returns CDR1 LGHNA and CDR2 YNFKEQ. CDR3 in amino acids: CASTTGGGEKLFF. DNA of the CDR3: TGTGCCAGCACTACAGGGGGAGGAGAAAAACTGTTTTTT.

This rearrangement joins TRBV12-3 or TRBV12-4 to TRBJ2-5, with TRBD2 matching over 9 bases. The CDR3 totals 15 residues. The J segment lost 5 bases and the V segment lost 3 bases, leaving 7 bases of the junction unmatched. The CDR3 is CASSLNLAGLETQYF. CDR3 DNA: TGTGCCAGCAGTTTGAACCTAGCGGGGTTGGAGACCCAGTACTTC.

The genes are TRBV7-8 and TRBJ2-3; D is unresolved. Looked up from germline, CDR1 is SGHVS and CDR2 is FQNEAQ. Deletions cut 1 base from V and 1 base from J, with 15 bases between. The CDR3 sequence is 17 residues long. CDR3 region: CASSLVIRAVGTDTQYF. The CDR3, as DNA: TGTGCCAGCAGCTTAGTGATACGGGCCGTGGGCACAGATACGCAGTATTTT.

In its sample, this clonotype was seen a few times. The chain couples TRBV21-1 to TRBJ1-1; no check of the table's D call, TRBD1, against the DNA was made. TRBV21-1 is given as a pseudogene. The CDR3 sequence is 15 residues long. Written as DNA, the CDR3 is TGTGCCAGCATCATGCCCTGGGGTCCCCTTCGGGAAGCTTTCTTT. Encoded protein: CASIMPWGPLREAFF.

This clonotype was detected many times. The V call is TRBV6-1, the J call TRBJ2-2; D unclear. V was pared by 5 bases and J by 4 bases, with 20 bases between. This CDR3 region has 17 residues. The germline gives CDR1 MNHNS, CDR2 SASEGT. CDR3 in amino acids: CASSRGPAAGSTGELFF. Here the CDR3 DNA reads TGTGCCAGCAGTCGAGGCCCGGCGGCAGGAAGCACCGGGGAGCTGTTTTTT.

This clonotype showed up just a few times. The V call is TRBV5-1, the J call TRBJ2-1; 15 bases are a match to TRBD2. This CDR3 comprises 20 residues. CDR1 is SGHRS, CDR2 YFSETQ, per germline. The ends lost 1 base at V and 0 bases at J; junction bases unmatched: 8. CDR3 nucleotide sequence: TGCGCCAGCAGCTTGTTGAGGACTAGCGGGGGGGAGAGCTCCTACAATGAGCAGTTCTTC. Amino acids: CASSLLRTSGGESSYNEQFF.

This clonotype appeared a few times. J is TRBJ2-3 and V is TRBV30; the D is unclear. The V gene's germline CDR1 is GTSNPN and CDR2 SVGIG (reference sequence). Trimming removed 4 bases at V and 2 bases at J, with 22 bases between. This CDR3 has 17 residues. Here the CDR3 DNA reads TGTGCCTGGAAATTTGTTCGGGCCCTTGGGGACACAGATACGCAGTATTTT. Protein sequence: CAWKFVRALGDTDTQYF.

This clonotype was seen ten or more times. V and J are TRBV20-1 and TRBJ1-2, with a possible D match to TRBD1 (6 bases). The CDR3 consists of 16 residues. Trimming left V 0 bases short and J 6 bases short, with 20 bases between. Germline loops: CDR1 DFQATT, CDR2 SNEGSKA (reference sequence). The CDR3 protein is CSARDSSSRGVHGYTF. The CDR3, as DNA: TGCAGTGCTAGAGATTCGTCAAGTAGGGGGGTGCATGGCTACACCTTC.

About this clonotype: A much larger clone lies one base from this, so it may be a read error. The genes are TRBV5-1 and TRBJ1-1; D is uncertain. CDR3 length: 13 residues. The germline gives CDR1 SGHRS, CDR2 YFSETQ. Trimming left V 7 bases short and J 3 bases short, with 13 bases between. The CDR3 sequence: CASLAAADTEAFF. The CDR3 coding sequence is TGCGCCAGCCTGGCCGCAGCGGACACTGAAGCTTTCTTT.

This clonotype has only a few counts. For the CDR3, the DNA is TGTGCCAGCAGTTTAAAGCAGCCCCAGCATTTT. Translating gives CASSLKQPQHF. V and J are TRBV12-3 or TRBV12-4 and TRBJ1-5; no clear D. Trimming cost V 2 bases and J 7 bases, with 3 bases left between them. The CDR3 runs to 11 residues.

In this sample, this clonotype turned up a few times. CDR3 nucleotides: TGTGCCAGCAGCGTCAGCGAAGCTAACTATGGCTACACCTTC. It is translated as CASSVSEANYGYTF. V is TRBV9 and J is TRBJ1-2; D unclear. This CDR3 spans 14 amino acids. V was trimmed by 2 bases and J by 0 bases, leaving 8 bases between them. Germline CDR1 is SGDLS and CDR2 is YYNGEE.

The chain links TRBV12-3 or TRBV12-4 to TRBJ2-5; unclear D gene. Trimming removed 3 bases from V and 3 bases from J, with 8 bases in between. The CDR3 is 13 residues long. The CDR3 nucleotides are TGTGCCAGCAGTTTTAGTCCAGAAGAGACCCAGTACTTC. It is translated as CASSFSPEETQYF.

The CDR3, as DNA: TGCAGTGCTAGAGATCGGGGAACTCGAAGCACAGATACGCAGTATTTT. Amino acids: CSARDRGTRSTDTQYF. The V call is TRBV20-1, the J call TRBJ2-3; a weak D match, TRBD2 (5 bases). Germline V gives CDR1 DFQATT, CDR2 SNEGSKA (reference sequence). CDR3 length: 16 residues. The germline V and J ends were trimmed by 0 bases and 0 bases, with 13 bases remaining between them.